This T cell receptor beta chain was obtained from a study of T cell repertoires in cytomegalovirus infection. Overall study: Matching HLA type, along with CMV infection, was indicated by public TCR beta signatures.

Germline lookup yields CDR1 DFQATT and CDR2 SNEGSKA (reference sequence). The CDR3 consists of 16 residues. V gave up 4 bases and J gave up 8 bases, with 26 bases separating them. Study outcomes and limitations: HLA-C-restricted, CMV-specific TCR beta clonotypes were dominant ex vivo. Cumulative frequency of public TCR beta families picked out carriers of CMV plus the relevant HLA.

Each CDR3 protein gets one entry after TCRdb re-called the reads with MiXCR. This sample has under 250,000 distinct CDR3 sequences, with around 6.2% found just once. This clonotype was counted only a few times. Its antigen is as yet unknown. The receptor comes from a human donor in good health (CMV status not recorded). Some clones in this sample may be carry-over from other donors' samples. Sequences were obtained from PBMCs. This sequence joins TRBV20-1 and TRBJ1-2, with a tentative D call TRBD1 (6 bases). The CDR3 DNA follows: TGCAGTGCTAAGGGGGGCCAGGGTCGTTCTAGCGGCGGCTACACCTTC. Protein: CSAKGGQGRSSGGYTF.